The rows below give T cell receptor beta chains drawn from one sample of a study of T-cell reconstitution after alpha-beta-depleted transplantation in children. TCRdb recomputed calls from the PCR reads with MiXCR, one row per CDR3 protein. The sample contains around 500,000 distinct CDR3 sequences, roughly 24% of which appear only once. This sample comprised PBMCs, mostly from graft donor cells, obtained 360 days after TCRalphabeta/CD19-depleted stem cell transplant. The receptors stem from a boy in the first two years of life who had a stem cell transplant for acute myeloid leukemia, so the T cells may come from the graft donor. Both conserved end residues are part of each CDR3. The D gene is left open where the match is weak. Some rows mark clone size as missing; the rest say once, few, many or name a class of expanded clone.

TRBV7-6,TRBJ1-1,11,-,-,TGTGCCAGCAGCACGGGGACTGAAGCTTTCTTT,CASSTGTEAFF
TRBV28,TRBJ1-1,14,-,TRBD1,TGTGCCAGCAGCACCAGGGGGCCGGGGACTGAAGCTTTCTTT,CASSTRGPGTEAFF
TRBV5-1,TRBJ2-2,16,-,-,TGCGCCAGCAGCTTGGCCGCCAAGGCGGACACCGGGGAGCTGTTTTTT,CASSLAAKADTGELFF
TRBV20-1,TRBJ2-4,14,few,-,TGCAGTGCCCCGGACAGTCCAGCCAAAAACATTCAGTACTTC,CSAPDSPAKNIQYF
TRBV20-1,TRBJ2-2,14,few,TRBD2,TGCAGTGCTAGACCCAGCGGGGGAAACGGGGAGCTGTTTTTT,CSARPSGGNGELFF
TRBV6-1,TRBJ1-1,15,few,-,TGTGCCAGCAGTGAAGCAACAGCCCCGGACACTGAAGCTTTCTTT,CASSEATAPDTEAFF
TRBV6-5,TRBJ1-5,14,once,-,TGTGCCAGCAGTTACCTTGGGGACGGTCAGCCCCAGCATTTT,CASSYLGDGQPQHF
TRBV7-8,TRBJ2-1,15,-,-,TGTGCCAGCAGCTTAGAAGGCAGGGAAGACAATGAGCAGTTCTTC,CASSLEGREDNEQFF
TRBV7-2,TRBJ2-5,16,-,TRBD1,TGTGCCAGCAGCTTACCCAGGGGGCTGCCCGGGGAGACCCAGTACTTC,CASSLPRGLPGETQYF
TRBV7-3,TRBJ2-1,12,-,-,TGTGCCAGCAGCACATTTAAGGATGAGCAGTTCTTC,CASSTFKDEQFF
TRBV27,TRBJ1-5,15,-,TRBD1,TGTGCCAGCAGCCGACAGGGGAAGGTATTTCAGCCCCAGCATTTT,CASSRQGKVFQPQHF
TRBV15,TRBJ1-2,12,many,-,TGTGCCACCAGCAGAGATAACTATGGCTACACCTTC,CATSRDNYGYTF
TRBV20-1,TRBJ2-1,16,few,TRBD2,TGCAGTGCTAGTCACGCGCGGGGGGGCTCCTACAATGAGCAGTTCTTC,CSASHARGGSYNEQFF
TRBV4-3,TRBJ2-1,16,-,TRBD2,TGCGCCAGCAGCCAAGATGGGGGACTAGTCGGCAATGAGCAGTTCTTC,CASSQDGGLVGNEQFF
TRBV6-5,TRBJ2-5,12,many,-,TGTGCCAGCAGCAAGGCGAGTGGGACCCAGTACTTC,CASSKASGTQYF
TRBV6-2/TRBV6-3,TRBJ2-5,13,few,-,TGTGCCAGCTCGGATGGAGACCAAGAGACCCAGTACTTC,CASSDGDQETQYF
TRBV20-1,TRBJ2-3,15,-,-,TGCAGTGCCCCATCTCCCCGCGGGGCCACAGATACGCAGTATTTT,CSAPSPRGATDTQYF
TRBV5-1,TRBJ2-3,16,-,TRBD2,TGCGCCAGCAGCCACGGGGGGAAAACTAGCACAGATACGCAGTATTTT,CASSHGGKTSTDTQYF
TRBV12-3/TRBV12-4,TRBJ2-2,17,many,TRBD1,TGTGCCAGCAGTTATGGGCCAGGACAGGGACGGACCGGGGAGCTGTTTTTT,CASSYGPGQGRTGELFF
TRBV5-6,TRBJ2-3,13,-,-,TGTGCCAGCAGCTTCCTGGACGCAGATACGCAGTATTTT,CASSFLDADTQYF
TRBV9,TRBJ2-1,16,few,TRBD1,TGTGCCAGCAGCGTACGCCGGGACAGGGGAGAATATGAGCAGTTCTTC,CASSVRRDRGEYEQFF
TRBV6-1,TRBJ2-5,14,few,TRBD2,TGTGCCAGCAGCCCGGGACCGGGAGGAGAGACCCAGTACTTC,CASSPGPGGETQYF
TRBV20-1,TRBJ1-3,13,-,-,TGCAGTGCCAGAAGTGGAATAGGAAACACCATATATTTT,CSARSGIGNTIYF
TRBV6-1,TRBJ2-7,12,-,-,TGTGCCAGCAGTGAGGGGACCTACGAGCAGTACTTC,CASSEGTYEQYF
TRBV6-2/TRBV6-3,TRBJ2-7,13,few,-,TGTGCCAGCAGCACGGACGGCCACTACGAGCAGTACTTC,CASSTDGHYEQYF
TRBV29-1,TRBJ1-1,15,many,-,TGCAGCGTTGAATACGCGTCGCCGTATGGCCTTGAAGCTTTCTTT,CSVEYASPYGLEAFF
TRBV5-1,TRBJ1-1,16,-,-,TGCGCCAGCAGCTTAAATTCGGTGGCGGTTAACACTGAAGCTTTCTTT,CASSLNSVAVNTEAFF
TRBV7-7,TRBJ2-2,14,few,-,TGTGCCAGCAGCGTTTCGCGGGGAGACGGGGAGCTGTTTTTT,CASSVSRGDGELFF
TRBV6-6,TRBJ1-1,14,many,-,TGTGCCAGCAGCGGTGGCGGGTTTAGGACTGAAGCTTTCTTT,CASSGGGFRTEAFF
TRBV12-3/TRBV12-4,TRBJ1-2,14,-,-,TGTGCCAGCAGCCCTAACAGACCCCTAAGAGGCTACACCTTC,CASSPNRPLRGYTF
TRBV25-1,TRBJ1-2,14,-,-,TGTGCCAGCAGTTCACAGGGTGGAGACTATGGCTACACCTTC,CASSSQGGDYGYTF
TRBV9,TRBJ2-3,13,once,-,TGTGCCAGCAGCGCCGACCACACAGATACGCAGTATTTT,CASSADHTDTQYF
TRBV7-3,TRBJ2-1,16,-,-,TGTGCCAGCAGCTTAGGCCAAAAGTCCGACCACAATGAGCAGTTCTTC,CASSLGQKSDHNEQFF
TRBV5-1,TRBJ2-2,16,few,-,TGCGCCAGCAGCTTGGAGGTGGGCGGGGACACCGGGGAGCTGTTTTTT,CASSLEVGGDTGELFF
TRBV19,TRBJ2-7,13,few,-,TGTGCCAGTAGTAGCCAACAGGCGTACGAGCAGTACTTC,CASSSQQAYEQYF
TRBV6-5,TRBJ1-1,14,few,TRBD1,TGTGCCAGCAGTTACTGGACAGGGGCCGCTGAAGCTTTCTTT,CASSYWTGAAEAFF
TRBV29-1,TRBJ1-3,12,few,-,TGCAGCGCGGGCAGGGTAGGAAACACCATATATTTT,CSAGRVGNTIYF
TRBV28,TRBJ2-2,15,-,-,TGTGCCAGCAGTCACGGTGGGCCGAACACCGGGGAGCTGTTTTTT,CASSHGGPNTGELFF
TRBV7-6,TRBJ2-2,17,-,TRBD1,TGTGCCAGCAGCTTAATCCGGACAGGGTGGGACACCGGGGAGCTGTTTTTT,CASSLIRTGWDTGELFF
TRBV12-3/TRBV12-4,TRBJ1-1,12,-,-,TGTGCCACAAGCTTAAGAAACACTGAAGCTTTCTTT,CATSLRNTEAFF
TRBV9,TRBJ2-2,13,many,-,TGTGCCAGCAGCGTAGGAGGGACCGGGGAGCTGTTTTTT,CASSVGGTGELFF
TRBV19,TRBJ1-3,14,-,-,TGTGCCAGTATGCCATGGAGCTCTGGAAACACCATATATTTT,CASMPWSSGNTIYF
TRBV20-1,TRBJ2-2,14,-,-,TGCAGTGCTAGAGCCCGGGGCAGCACCGGGGAGCTGTTTTTT,CSARARGSTGELFF
TRBV7-2,TRBJ1-2,12,many,-,TGTGCCAGCAGCCCTGTCCACGAGGGCTACACCTTC,CASSPVHEGYTF
TRBV27,TRBJ1-2,14,-,-,TGTGCCAGCAGTTTATCATCCAGCTACTATGGCTACACCTTC,CASSLSSSYYGYTF
TRBV10-3,TRBJ1-2,15,-,TRBD1,TGTGCCATCAGTGTTACTCGGACAGGGGGCTATGGCTACACCTTC,CAISVTRTGGYGYTF
TRBV6-2/TRBV6-3,TRBJ1-5,20,many,TRBD1,TGTGCCAGCAGTTACGCCATCCCGGGACAGGGGGCTTGGAGCAATCAGCCCCAGCATTTT,CASSYAIPGQGAWSNQPQHF
TRBV12-3/TRBV12-4,TRBJ2-7,13,once,-,TGTGCCAGCAGTTCATGGGGCGGGAACGAGCAGTACTTC,CASSSWGGNEQYF
TRBV10-3,TRBJ2-7,16,few,-,TGTGCCATCAGTGAGGGTGCGACAGGTATTCCCTACGAGCAGTACTTC,CAISEGATGIPYEQYF
TRBV12-3/TRBV12-4,TRBJ1-1,15,few,TRBD1,TGTGCCAGCAGTTTAGCGGACAGGGAGAACACTGAAGCTTTCTTT,CASSLADRENTEAFF
TRBV12-3/TRBV12-4,TRBJ2-3,14,many,TRBD2,TGTGCCAGCAGCCGACTAGCGGAGGGAGATACGCAGTATTTT,CASSRLAEGDTQYF
TRBV3-1,TRBJ1-2,12,few,-,TGTGCCAGCAGCCAAGATATGGGTGGCTACACCTTC,CASSQDMGGYTF
TRBV6-1,TRBJ2-2,16,few,TRBD2,TGTGCCAGCAGCCCCGGGACTAGCGAAAACACCGGGGAGCTGTTTTTT,CASSPGTSENTGELFF
TRBV6-1,TRBJ2-1,15,-,-,TGTGCCAGCAGCCCTAGTCGCCCCCCTTACAATGAGCAGTTCTTC,CASSPSRPPYNEQFF
TRBV7-8,TRBJ2-5,16,-,TRBD2,TGTGCCAGCAGCTCTACAGCGGGGGCCTCACAAGAGACCCAGTACTTC,CASSSTAGASQETQYF
TRBV15,TRBJ1-2,17,-,-,TGTGCCACCAGCAGAGGGGGATGGTCGGACAGTAACTATGGCTACACCTTC,CATSRGGWSDSNYGYTF
TRBV15,TRBJ2-5,13,many,-,TGTGCCACCAGCACTACCGAACCAGAGACCCAGTACTTC,CATSTTEPETQYF
TRBV6-1,TRBJ1-5,14,-,TRBD1,TGTGCCAGCAGACAGACAGGGGGCAATCAGCCCCAGCATTTT,CASRQTGGNQPQHF